The present TCR beta chain was sequenced within a study of blood T cell repertoires in COVID-19. Across the study: COVID-19 samples from acute and convalescent phases originated in the United States, Italy and Spain.

J lost 3 bases, V lost 3 bases, and 5 bases had no gene match. Per the germline V gene, CDR1 is MNHNS and CDR2 is SASEGT. This CDR3 comprises 16 residues. Libraries were prepared by immunoSEQ multiplex PCR; TCRdb keeps only in-frame clonotypes and omits some of them. The table includes around 260,000 clones, 85% detected once. This receptor was taken from a human donor in a cohort sampled during active COVID-19. The J gene is TRBJ2-1, the V gene TRBV6-1, with TRBD2 identical over 10 bases. The sequencing input was peripheral blood. The CDR3 is CASSDLAGERYNEQFF. CDR3 nucleotides: TGTGCCAGCAGTGATCTAGCGGGAGAACGCTACAATGAGCAGTTCTTC.